The sequence of this T cell receptor (beta chain) was determined in a study of graft-versus-host responses after intestinal transplantation. V dropped 4 bases and J dropped 6; count of bases not matched to a gene: 4. Germline-derived CDR1 and CDR2 are LNHDA and SQIVND (reference sequence). The CDR3 is 14 residues long. Worth noting for this clone: Its antigen is unidentified.

Here immunoSEQ multiplex PCR was the method, and the copy in TCRdb shows in-frame clones only, minus some. This table holds about 86,000 clones, 75% to 90% found once. The chain is built from TRBV19 and TRBJ2-3, with 10 nucleotides matching TRBD2. This sequence originates from a human donor who received an intestinal transplant. The sample was unstimulated CD8+ T cells sorted from spleen or lymph node cells, taken before intestinal transplant. CDR3 amino acids: CASSTGTSADTQYF. The CDR3 DNA sequence: TGTGCCAGTAGTACCGGGACTAGCGCCGATACGCAGTATTTT.